This T cell receptor (beta chain) appears in the sequencing data of a study of T cells in Graves' hyperthyroidism and ophthalmopathy. TCR beta CDR3 sequences were amplified from RNA transcripts. The TCR CDR3 was amplified in a first-round RT-PCR using the HTBI primer set. TCRdb re-analysed the multiplex PCR reads in MiXCR, keeping a single row per CDR3 protein. The sample carries under 350,000 distinct CDR3 sequences, roughly 23% recorded once. Note on this clonotype: Antigen specificity is unknown.

The CDR3 loop spans 15 amino acids. Germline CDR1 and CDR2: SGHNT and YENEEA. Trimming took off 3 bases at V and 0 bases at J, with 9 bases between the two ends. Whole-study findings and limits: Ophthalmopathy cases were set apart from stable hyperthyroidism by a 13 V-J model.

The rearrangement joins TRBV11-3 to TRBJ2-1; no clear D gene. The sample consisted of blood. This sequence originates from a woman between 45 and 60 years old with Graves' hyperthyroidism. The CDR3 nucleotides read TGTGCCAGCAGCTTTGGGATCTACTCCTACAATGAGCAGTTCTTC. Protein sequence: CASSFGIYSYNEQFF.